This passage covers 4 T cell receptor beta chains from one sample sequenced in a study of T-cell reconstitution after alpha-beta-depleted transplantation in children. Preparation of the TCRbeta library used unique molecular identifiers. TCRdb reprocessed the PCR reads with MiXCR, giving one entry per CDR3 protein. Among 440,000 or so distinct CDR3 sequences listed, roughly 43% were seen once. The sequenced sample was PBMCs, obtained before TCRalphabeta/CD19-depleted stem cell transplant. Receptor source: a girl aged 2 to 9 with aplastic anemia, due to receive a stem cell transplant.

The V call is TRBV20-1, the J call TRBJ1-1, with D tentatively TRBD1 (5 bases). Trimming took off 6 bases at V and 3 bases at J, with 14 bases between the two ends. CDR1 DFQATT and CDR2 SNEGSKA come from the germline V gene (reference sequence). The CDR3 is 13 residues long. The CDR3 region has the DNA TGCAGTGCAACTAGGGGAGGATACACTGAAGCTTTCTTT. This codes for CSATRGGYTEAFF.

This chain connects TRBV28 to TRBJ1-2; a weak D match, TRBD1 (6 bases). The V gene lost 6 bases and the J gene lost 4 bases, with 24 bases spanning the gap. The germline V gene encodes CDR1 MDHEN and CDR2 SYDVKM. The CDR3 spans 17 residues. In DNA form, the CDR3 reads TGTGCCAGCAGCCTACCCACCGCGGGGGCCAGCTTCTATGGCTACACCTTC. This gives the protein CASSLPTAGASFYGYTF.

The genes are TRBV10-3 and TRBJ2-1; D is undetermined. The CDR3 is made up of 12 amino acids. The V gene's germline CDR1 is ENHRY and CDR2 SYGVKD. Trimming stripped 3 bases from V and 10 bases from J, with 10 bases between. The CDR3 protein is CAISEYTEEQFF. The CDR3 coding sequence is TGTGCCATCAGTGAATACACCGAGGAGCAGTTCTTC.

J is TRBJ2-7 and V is TRBV6-5; D remains unclear. The CDR3 has 14 residues. V was shortened by 4 bases and J by 0 bases, with 10 bases between the two germline ends. The V gene's germline CDR1 is MNHEY and CDR2 SVGAGI. CDR3 in DNA: TGTGCCAGCAGTTCGACGTATAGCTCCTACGAGCAGTACTTC. This translates into CASSSTYSSYEQYF.